The rows below give T cell receptor beta chains drawn from one sample of a study of blood T cell repertoires in COVID-19. Data came from immunoSEQ multiplex PCR; TCRdb stores just in-frame clones and leaves some out. The profile shows roughly 260,000 clones, 70% to 90% of them singletons. The source material was peripheral blood. These receptors were obtained from a middle-aged woman with acute or convalescent COVID-19. Each CDR3 is given with its conserved first and last residue. Each record gives: J gene, V gene, clone size, D gene, CDR3 DNA, CDR3 protein. The D gene is left open where the match is weak. Clone sizes are given selectively: once, few, many, or a class where the clone is expanded.

>TRBJ1-1|TRBV19|-|-
TGTGCCAGTACCTATACCAACCAACCGGGGACTGAAGCTTTCTTT
CASTYTNQPGTEAFF
>TRBJ2-3|TRBV6-4|-|TRBD2
TGTGCCAGCAGTGAAGCAGCGGGGGGCCTGGATACGCAGTATTTT
CASSEAAGGLDTQYF
>TRBJ2-2|TRBV19|-|-
TGTGCCAGTAGTTCCGGACAAAACACCGGGGAGCTGTTTTTT
CASSSGQNTGELFF
>TRBJ1-2|TRBV29-1|-|TRBD1
TGCAGCGTACCGGGACAGGGCATCTTCAGAAACTATGGCTACACCTTC
CSVPGQGIFRNYGYTF
>TRBJ1-1|TRBV5-1|once|-
TGCGCCAGCAGCTACCTACAGGGTCCCACTGAAGCTTTCTTT
CASSYLQGPTEAFF
>TRBJ1-1|TRBV2|-|-
TGTGCCAGCGTCAGGGCTAAGGGGTCTGAAGCTTTCTTT
CASVRAKGSEAFF
>TRBJ1-2|TRBV4-1|-|-
TGCGCCAGCACCCCCACGTGGGGGGTGCAAAGATATGGCTACACCTTC
CASTPTWGVQRYGYTF
>TRBJ2-2|TRBV21-1|-|-
TGTGCCAGCAGCAGACGGGATGGACAGGGGGGAACCGGGGAGCTGTTTTTT
CASSRRDGQGGTGELFF
>TRBJ2-5|TRBV6-1|-|-
TGTGCCAGCAGTGAAAACCTGGCCCAAGAGACCCAGTACTTC
CASSENLAQETQYF
>TRBJ1-2|TRBV19|-|-
TGTGCCAGTAGTACACTCCGGGACACTAACGGCTATGGCTACACCTTC
CASSTLRDTNGYGYTF
>TRBJ1-4|TRBV28|-|-
TGTGCCAGCAGTTCCGGGACAACAAATGAAAAACTGTTTTTT
CASSSGTTNEKLFF
>TRBJ1-4|TRBV10-3|-|TRBD1
TGTGCCATCAGAGGACAGGGTACAAATGAAAAACTGTTTTTT
CAIRGQGTNEKLFF
>TRBJ1-2|TRBV27|-|TRBD1
TGTGCCAGCAGTTTCAGTCGCGCAGGGGGCCACCCTGATGGCTACACCTTC
CASSFSRAGGHPDGYTF
>TRBJ2-1|TRBV18|-|TRBD1
TGTGCCAGCTCACCACAGGGGGCGCGGGAGCAGTTCTTC
CASSPQGAREQFF
>TRBJ1-1|TRBV21-1|-|-
TGTGCCAGCAGCAAATTCCGACAGCTTATGAACACTGAAGCTTTCTTT
CASSKFRQLMNTEAFF
>TRBJ1-2|TRBV3-1/TRBV3-2|few|TRBD1
TGTGCCAGCAGCCAAGACAGCGGGACAGGGCGCGGCTACACCTTC
CASSQDSGTGRGYTF